The sample holds a few counts of the clone carrying this T cell receptor beta chain. The sample is drawn from a study of T cell changes during pregnancy in multiple sclerosis. CDR1 is ENHRY and CDR2 is SYGVKD in the germline V gene. This CDR3 is 16 amino acids long. J gave up 3 bases and V 6 bases, and 10 bases lay outside the gene matches. Libraries were prepared by immunoSEQ multiplex PCR; TCRdb keeps only in-frame clonotypes and omits some of them. The sample carries roughly 69,000 clones, approximately 90% recorded once. The receptor was derived from a female donor with multiple sclerosis, enrolled in a pregnancy study. The specimen was peripheral blood, collected in the third trimester of pregnancy. V and J are TRBV10-3 and TRBJ2-2, with TRBD1 matching 7 bases. CDR3 amino acids: CAIRDLRGKYTGELFF. Here the CDR3 DNA reads TGTGCCATCAGGGATCTCAGGGGGAAGTACACCGGGGAGCTGTTTTTT.